The T cell receptor beta chain under discussion was sequenced for a study of CD8 T cells in Susac syndrome. cDNA came from around 0.5 to 1 ug RNA primed by random hexamers. A multiplex approach, immunoSEQ multiplex PCR, amplified TCR beta CDR3 across 54 Vbeta and 13 Jbeta. TCRdb redid the calling of the immunoSEQ multiplex PCR reads with MiXCR, one entry per CDR3 protein. The sample includes about 47,000 distinct CDR3 sequences, nearly 95% of them seen just once. CDR3 length: 17 amino acids. Losses at the gene ends were 1 base for V and 2 bases for J; bases not matched to a gene: 10. Germline V gives CDR1 MGHRA, CDR2 YSYEKL.

The clonotype was recovered from a human donor in good health. Sequences were obtained from CD8+ T cells from PBMCs. J is TRBJ2-7 and V is TRBV4-1; 8 bases are a match to TRBD2. CDR3 sequence (DNA): TGCGCCAGCAGCCAAGTTTCATCGGGAGGGTCCCCCTACGAGCAGTACTTC. As protein: CASSQVSSGGSPYEQYF.